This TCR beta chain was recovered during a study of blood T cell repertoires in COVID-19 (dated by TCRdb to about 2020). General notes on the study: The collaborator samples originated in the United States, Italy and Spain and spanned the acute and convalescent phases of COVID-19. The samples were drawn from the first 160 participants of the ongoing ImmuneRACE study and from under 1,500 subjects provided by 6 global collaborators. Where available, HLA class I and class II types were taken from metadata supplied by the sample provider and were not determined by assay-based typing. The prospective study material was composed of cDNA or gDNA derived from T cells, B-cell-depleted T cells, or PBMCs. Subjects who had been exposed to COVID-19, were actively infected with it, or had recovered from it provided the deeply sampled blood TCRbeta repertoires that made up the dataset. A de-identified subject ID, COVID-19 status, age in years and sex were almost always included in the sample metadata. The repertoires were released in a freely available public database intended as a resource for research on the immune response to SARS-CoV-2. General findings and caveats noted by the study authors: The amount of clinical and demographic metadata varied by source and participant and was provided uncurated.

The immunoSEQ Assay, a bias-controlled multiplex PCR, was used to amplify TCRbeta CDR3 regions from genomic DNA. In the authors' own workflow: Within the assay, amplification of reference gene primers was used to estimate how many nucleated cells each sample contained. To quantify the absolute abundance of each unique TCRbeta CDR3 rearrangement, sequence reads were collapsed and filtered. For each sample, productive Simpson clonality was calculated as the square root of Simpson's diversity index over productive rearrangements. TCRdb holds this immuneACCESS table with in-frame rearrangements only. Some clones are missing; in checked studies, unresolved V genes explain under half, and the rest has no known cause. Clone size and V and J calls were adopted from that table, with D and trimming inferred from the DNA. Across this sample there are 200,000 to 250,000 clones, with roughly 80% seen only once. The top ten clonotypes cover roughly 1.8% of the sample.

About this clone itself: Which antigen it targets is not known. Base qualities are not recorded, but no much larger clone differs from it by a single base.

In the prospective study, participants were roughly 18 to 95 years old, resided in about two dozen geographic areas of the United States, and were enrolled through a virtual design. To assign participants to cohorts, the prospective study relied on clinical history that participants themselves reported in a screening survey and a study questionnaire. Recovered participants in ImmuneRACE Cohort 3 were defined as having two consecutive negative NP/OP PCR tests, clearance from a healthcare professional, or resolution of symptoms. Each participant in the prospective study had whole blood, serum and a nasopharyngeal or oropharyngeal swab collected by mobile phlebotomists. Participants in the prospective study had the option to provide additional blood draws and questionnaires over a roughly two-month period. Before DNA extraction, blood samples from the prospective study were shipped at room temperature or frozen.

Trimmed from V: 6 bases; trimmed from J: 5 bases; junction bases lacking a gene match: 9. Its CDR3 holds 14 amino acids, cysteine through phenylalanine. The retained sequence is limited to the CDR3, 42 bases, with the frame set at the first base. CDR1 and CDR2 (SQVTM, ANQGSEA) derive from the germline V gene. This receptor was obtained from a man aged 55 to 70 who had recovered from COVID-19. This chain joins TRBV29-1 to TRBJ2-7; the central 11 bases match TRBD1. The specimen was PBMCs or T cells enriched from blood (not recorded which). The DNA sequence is TGCAGCGTCGTTCCCGGGACAGGGGGGGACGAGCAGTACTTC. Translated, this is CSVVPGTGGDEQYF.